One sample yielded the 2 T cell receptor beta chains listed below, sequenced in a study of blood T cell repertoires in COVID-19. Assay: immunoSEQ multiplex PCR; the TCRdb copy retains only in-frame clones and omits some. Here the sample spans 75,000 to 100,000 clones, 82% being singletons. What was sequenced was peripheral blood. The receptors were gathered from a human donor in a cohort sampled during active COVID-19.

The chain is built from TRBV11-2 and TRBJ2-3; 8 bases match TRBD2. The CDR3 consists of 17 residues. The germline gives CDR1 SGHAT, CDR2 FQNNGV. Trimming cost V 3 bases and J 2 bases; bases outside gene matches: 10. The CDR3 reads CASSFGGGPPNTDTQYF. Here the CDR3 DNA reads TGTGCCAGCAGCTTCGGGGGGGGCCCCCCGAACACAGATACGCAGTATTTT.

The V and J genes are TRBV28 and TRBJ2-7; 8 bases agree with TRBD1. CDR3 length: 12 residues. Germline V CDR1 and CDR2: MDHEN, SYDVKM. Trimming took 3 bases from V and 13 from J; bases not matched to a gene: 8. In nucleotides, the CDR3 is TGTGCCAGCAGTTTTCGTCCGACAGGGGAATACTTC. Translating it yields CASSFRPTGEYF.